Described below is a single T cell receptor beta chain sequence and its context. Antigen unknown. TCRdb keeps only in-frame clones here, not all; method: immunoSEQ multiplex PCR. Seen here are about 100,000 clones, approximately 87% observed once, and the top ten hold 1.5% to 2%. The data were obtained in a study of OX40 agonist ivuxolimab in advanced cancers. Overall study findings and caveats: Clonal expansion in partial responders at 0.1-3.0 mg/kg ranked among the lowest. At doses 0.1 to 3.0 mg/kg, CD4+ and CD8+ clones expanded.

This CDR3 contains 16 residues. The V and J ends lost 0 bases and 3 bases, in that order; junction bases with no gene match: 3. The V gene's germline CDR1 is SGDLS and CDR2 YYNGEE. The chain employs TRBV9 and TRBJ1-3, with TRBD1 matching 10 bases. The sequence was obtained from an adult with an advanced solid tumor such as melanoma, head and neck, liver or kidney cancer. Here the sequenced sample was CD4+ or CD8+ T cells sorted from blood, taken in a trial of the OX40 agonist ivuxolimab. As DNA, the CDR3 is TGTGCCAGCAGCGTAGTGGGACAGGGGTTTGGAAACACCATATATTTT. It encodes CASSVVGQGFGNTIYF. The full variable domain, with the rest looked up from reference TRBV9 and TRBJ1-3, is DSGVTQTPKHLITATGQRVTLRCSPRSGDLSVYWYQQSLDQGLQFLIQYYNGEERAKGNILERFSAQQFPDLHSELNLSSLELGDSALYFCASSVVGQGFGNTIYFGEGSWLTVV.